One and the same sample provided the 2 T cell receptor beta chains below, sequenced in a study of shared clonotypes between healthy human individuals. The data were produced by immunoSEQ multiplex PCR, yet TCRdb's version contains in-frame clones alone and is incomplete. This table has about 490,000 clones, around 80% appearing once. Sequencing was performed on PBMCs. These receptors all come from a woman between 35 and 50 years old in good health. Some clones in this sample may be carry-over from other donors' samples.

This chain uses TRBV28 with TRBJ2-1, with 8 bases that match TRBD2. The CDR3 sequence is 17 residues long. Per the germline V gene, CDR1 is MDHEN and CDR2 is SYDVKM. V was pared by 3 bases and J by 4 bases, with 11 bases of the junction left unmatched. CDR3 in DNA: TGTGCCAGCAGTTTTGACGGGCGGGAGGTCAGGTACAATGAGCAGTTCTTC. It is translated as CASSFDGREVRYNEQFF.

The chain uses TRBV6-1 and TRBJ2-7, with TRBD1 identical over 8 bases. This CDR3 has 12 amino acids. Trimming removed 8 bases from V and 4 bases from J; junction bases left unmatched: 4. Germline V gene data show CDR1 as MNHNS and CDR2 as SASEGT. The CDR3 DNA is TGTGCCAGCCGGGACAGGACTTACGAGCAGTACTTC. As protein: CASRDRTYEQYF.